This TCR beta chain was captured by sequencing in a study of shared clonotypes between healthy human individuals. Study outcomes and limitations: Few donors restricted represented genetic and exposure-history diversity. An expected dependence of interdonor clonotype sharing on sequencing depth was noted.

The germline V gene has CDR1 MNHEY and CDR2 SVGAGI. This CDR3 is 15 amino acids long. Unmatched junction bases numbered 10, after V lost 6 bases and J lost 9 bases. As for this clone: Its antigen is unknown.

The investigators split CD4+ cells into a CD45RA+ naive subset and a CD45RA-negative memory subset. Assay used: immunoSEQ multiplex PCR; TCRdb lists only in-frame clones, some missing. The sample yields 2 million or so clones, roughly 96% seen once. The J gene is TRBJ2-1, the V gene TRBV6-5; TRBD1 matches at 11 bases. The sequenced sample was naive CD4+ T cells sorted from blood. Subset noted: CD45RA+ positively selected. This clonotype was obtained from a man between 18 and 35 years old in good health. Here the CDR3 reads CASRIRDRGSGEQFF. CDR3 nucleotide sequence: TGTGCCAGCAGAATCCGGGACAGGGGGAGTGGTGAGCAGTTCTTC.